These 28 T cell receptor beta chains were all obtained from the same sample, sequenced in a study of T cells in Graves' hyperthyroidism and ophthalmopathy. Using RNA transcripts as the source, TCR beta CDR3 regions were amplified. HTBI primers were employed in a first-round RT-PCR of the TCR CDR3. TCRdb fed the multiplex PCR reads into MiXCR, producing one record per CDR3 protein. Among about 360,000 distinct CDR3 sequences listed, 13% were seen once. The sample comprised blood. These receptors were taken from a woman aged 18 to 35 with Graves' hyperthyroidism.

This clonotype was observed many times. The chain combines TRBV7-9 with TRBJ1-1; 7 bases align to TRBD1. This CDR3 has 16 residues. The germline CDR1 and CDR2 sequences are SEHNR and FQNEAQ (reference sequence). Trimming took 1 base from V and 0 from J; bases not matched to a gene: 5. CDR3 DNA sequence: TGTGCCAGCAGCTTAGATAGGACAGGTATGAACACTGAAGCTTTCTTT. This sequence encodes CASSLDRTGMNTEAFF.

At least ten counts were recorded for this clonotype. The chain links TRBV3-1 to TRBJ1-2; D might be TRBD1 (5 bases). Trimming took off 2 bases at V and 8 bases at J, with 12 bases between the two ends. There are 13 residues in the CDR3. CDR1 and CDR2 from the germline V gene are LGHDT and YNNKEL (reference sequence). CDR3: CASSQQGAPGYTF. As DNA, the CDR3 is TGTGCCAGCAGCCAACAGGGAGCCCCGGGCTACACCTTC. The full variable domain, its missing parts supplied by reference TRBV3-1 and TRBJ1-2, is DTAVSQTPKYLVTQMGNDKSIKCEQNLGHDTMYWYKQDSKKFLKIMFSYNNKELIINETVPNRFSPKSPDKAHLNLHINSLELGDSAVYFCASSQQGAPGYTFGSGTRLTVV.

The chain is built from TRBV28 and TRBJ2-5; 11 positions agree with TRBD1. With 6 bases clipped from V and 7 bases from J, the junction kept 4 bases outside the gene matches. Germline lookup yields CDR1 MDHEN and CDR2 SYDVKM. This CDR3 has 13 residues. Here the CDR3 reads CASSPGTGGTQYF. CDR3 nucleotide sequence: TGTGCCAGCAGCCCGGGGACAGGGGGGACCCAGTACTTC.

Many counts were recorded for this clonotype. The chain is built from TRBV12-3 or TRBV12-4 and TRBJ2-7, with TRBD1 matching 7 bases. Unmatched junction bases numbered 6, after V lost 5 bases and J lost 2 bases. The CDR3 length is 14 residues. CDR3 nucleotides: TGTGCCAGCAGTCCCGGGACAGTAGCCTACGAGCAGTACTTC. It is translated as CASSPGTVAYEQYF.

This clonotype was counted many times. J is TRBJ2-5 and V is TRBV28, with 11 bases aligning to TRBD2. With 6 bases clipped from V and 1 base from J, the junction kept 7 bases outside the gene matches. The CDR3 spans 16 residues. CDR1 is MDHEN, CDR2 SYDVKM, per germline. CDR3 protein: CASRTLAGALQETQYF. The CDR3, as DNA: TGTGCCAGCAGGACACTAGCGGGAGCCCTCCAAGAGACCCAGTACTTC.

This clonotype was found many times. The chain recombines TRBV19 with TRBJ2-1; 15 bases map to TRBD2. There are 15 residues in the CDR3. Germline CDR1 reads LNHDA; CDR2 reads SQIVND (reference sequence). J lost 11 bases, V lost 5 bases, and 7 bases had no gene match. The DNA for the CDR3 is TGTGCCAGTAGTGATCAGGGGACTAGCGGGGGGAAGCAGTTCTTC. As protein: CASSDQGTSGGKQFF.

This clonotype showed up many times. The chain recombines TRBV11-2 with TRBJ1-5; weak D call: TRBD1 (6 bases). Germline V gene sequence: CDR1 SGHAT, CDR2 FQNNGV. The V and J ends lost 1 base and 5 bases respectively, with 12 bases between them. The CDR3 covers 15 residues. The CDR3 protein is CASSLGGAGDQPQHF. The CDR3 DNA follows: TGTGCCAGCAGCTTAGGGGGGGCGGGGGATCAGCCCCAGCATTTT.

The chain combines TRBV4-3 with TRBJ1-6, with a possible D match to TRBD1 (5 bases). Trimming cost V 3 bases and J 5 bases, with 11 bases left between them. Germline CDR1 LGHNA, CDR2 YSLEER. This CDR3 has 15 residues. This chain's CDR3 is CASSHRDRDNSPLHF. The CDR3 DNA reads as TGCGCCAGCAGCCACCGGGACCGGGATAATTCACCCCTCCACTTT.

In this sample, this clonotype turned up many times. V and J are TRBV24-1 and TRBJ2-2, with D maybe TRBD1 (5 bases). Trimming shortened V by 4 bases and J by 4 bases, and 6 bases separated the two germline ends. Germline V gene lookup returns CDR1 KGHDR and CDR2 SFDVKD. The CDR3 runs to 13 residues. The CDR3 reads CATSDRVTGELFF. CDR3 nucleotides: TGTGCCACCAGTGACAGGGTCACCGGGGAGCTGTTTTTT.

V usage is TRBV6-5 and J usage is TRBJ1-2, with D possibly matching TRBD1 (5 bases). The germline V and J ends were trimmed by 4 bases and 4 bases, with 16 bases remaining between them. CDR3 length: 15 residues. The germline gives CDR1 MNHEY, CDR2 SVGAGI. CDR3: CASSSDSGALYGYTF. CDR3 bases: TGTGCCAGCAGTTCAGACTCTGGGGCCCTCTATGGCTACACCTTC.

This clonotype has a count of ten or more. V is TRBV7-9 and J is TRBJ2-7, with 10 bases that match TRBD1. Germline V gene lookup returns CDR1 SEHNR and CDR2 FQNEAQ (reference sequence). This CDR3 has 16 residues. After removal of 5 bases from V and 2 bases from J, the junction contained 9 bases not matched to a gene. CDR3 nucleotides: TGTGCCAGCAGCCGAGGGACAGGGGATTCGACCTACGAGCAGTACTTC. It codes for CASSRGTGDSTYEQYF.

This clonotype was observed many times. Here the CDR3 reads CASSLVRGFHEQYF. DNA for the CDR3: TGTGCCAGCAGCTTAGTTCGGGGATTCCACGAGCAGTACTTC. The rearrangement links TRBV11-2 to TRBJ2-7; TRBD2 is a possible D gene (5 bases). V gave up 1 base and J gave up 5 bases, with 12 bases separating them. The length of the CDR3 is 14 residues. CDR1 SGHAT and CDR2 FQNNGV come from the germline V gene.

This clonotype showed up many times. V usage is TRBV6-1 and J usage is TRBJ1-5; possibly TRBD1 for D (6 bases). CDR1 MNHNS and CDR2 SASEGT come from the germline V gene. The V end lost 7 bases, the J end lost 6 bases, and 16 bases lay between the germline ends. The CDR3 covers 14 residues. For the CDR3, the DNA is TGTGCCAGCAACCCAACGGGGGGCCCTCAGCCCCAGCATTTT. It translates to CASNPTGGPQPQHF.

This clonotype was detected ten times or more. The rearrangement uses TRBV24-1 and TRBJ2-1; D ambiguous. CDR3 length equals 12 residues. Germline CDR1 KGHDR, CDR2 SFDVKD. The germline V and J ends were trimmed by 4 bases and 9 bases, with 9 bases remaining between them. The DNA of the CDR3 is TGTGCCACCAGTGACTCACCGGGTGAGCAGTTCTTC. Amino acid sequence: CATSDSPGEQFF.

A few counts support this clonotype. This chain connects TRBV29-1 to TRBJ2-1, with unresolved D. With 2 bases removed from V and 8 bases from J, the gap between germline ends came to 7 bases. This CDR3 spans 11 amino acids. In germline, CDR1 is SQVTM, CDR2 ANQGSEA. In nucleotides, the CDR3 is TGCAGCGTTGAAAGGGCCCATGAGCAGTTCTTC. Amino acid sequence: CSVERAHEQFF.

This clonotype was seen ten or more times. DNA for the CDR3: TGTGCCAGCAGCGTAGAAAGCAGTCCGTACAATGAGCAGTTCTTC. It is translated as CASSVESSPYNEQFF. V is TRBV9 and J is TRBJ2-1; D unclear. Looked up from germline, CDR1 is SGDLS and CDR2 is YYNGEE. V lost 0 bases and J lost 4, with 11 bases in between. The CDR3 runs to 15 residues.

This clonotype was recorded many times. The CDR3 here is CASSSSGRSTDTQYF. The DNA for the CDR3 is TGTGCCAGCAGTTCCAGCGGGAGAAGCACAGATACGCAGTATTTT. This chain uses TRBV28 with TRBJ2-3, with 8 positions matching TRBD2. The CDR3 has 15 amino acids. Germline V gives CDR1 MDHEN, CDR2 SYDVKM. J was trimmed by 0 bases and V by 4 bases; bases with no gene match: 3.

This clonotype has at least ten counts. The V gene is TRBV6-2 or TRBV6-3, the J gene TRBJ2-3; TRBD2 agrees at 7 bases. The CDR3 contains 17 residues. V lost 6 bases and J lost 1; bases outside the gene matches: 13. CDR1 is MNHEY and CDR2 is SVGEGT in the germline V gene. The CDR3 DNA follows: TGTGCCAGCAGCAGACTAGCCGCGGAGCGGGGCACAGATACGCAGTATTTT. Amino acids: CASSRLAAERGTDTQYF.

This clonotype was seen repeatedly, ten times or more. The CDR3 DNA follows: TGTGCCAGCAGCTGGGGAACGGGACAGTTGAACACTGAAGCTTTCTTT. It yields the protein CASSWGTGQLNTEAFF. The V and J genes are TRBV5-6 and TRBJ1-1; 7 bases are a match to TRBD1. The CDR3 is 16 residues long. Per the germline V gene, CDR1 is SGHDT and CDR2 is YYEEEE. The junction had 8 bases not matched to a gene; V was cut back by 3 bases and J by 0 bases.

This clonotype was counted at least ten times. The V call is TRBV20-1, the J call TRBJ1-5; 9 bases are a match to TRBD1. CDR1 is DFQATT, CDR2 SNEGSKA, per germline (reference sequence). J was trimmed by 4 bases and V by 3 bases; bases with no gene match: 4. The CDR3 has 14 amino acids. CDR3 residues: CSASGTGTNQPQHF. CDR3 nucleotide sequence: TGCAGTGCTAGCGGGACAGGGACGAATCAGCCCCAGCATTTT.

This clonotype has ten or more counts. J is TRBJ2-3 and V is TRBV7-3; 8 nucleotides align to TRBD2. V dropped 0 bases and J dropped 0; count of bases not matched to a gene: 5. This CDR3 spans 17 amino acids. Germline V gene lookup returns CDR1 SGHTA and CDR2 FQGTGA. CDR3 coding DNA: TGTGCCAGCAGCTTAACAAGTCTAGCGGGCAGCACAGATACGCAGTATTTT. Translated, it gives CASSLTSLAGSTDTQYF.

This clonotype appeared a few times. The chain has TRBV7-6 and TRBJ2-7; 11 nucleotides match TRBD2. Germline CDR1 SGHVS, CDR2 FNYEAQ. V was clipped by 5 bases and J by 2 bases; unmatched bases: 5. CDR3 length: 15 amino acids. The DNA of the CDR3 is TGTGCCAGCAGCCCTAGCGGGGGGCTAGCCTACGAGCAGTACTTC. Translation: CASSPSGGLAYEQYF.

The chain is built from TRBV5-1 and TRBJ1-1, with 9 bases fitting TRBD1. The J segment lost 4 bases and the V segment lost 0 bases, leaving 7 bases of the junction unmatched. The germline gives CDR1 SGHRS, CDR2 YFSETQ. The CDR3 length is 16 residues. The CDR3 loop is CASSLGTGDGGTEAFF. CDR3 nucleotides: TGCGCCAGCAGCTTGGGGACAGGGGATGGTGGCACTGAAGCTTTCTTT. The whole variable domain, remainder taken from reference TRBV5-1 and TRBJ1-1, is KAGVTQTPRYLIKTRGQQVTLSCSPISGHRSVSWYQQTPGQGLQFLFEYFSETQRNKGNFPGRFSGRQFSNSRSEMNVSTLELGDSALYLCASSLGTGDGGTEAFFGQGTRLTVV.

V usage is TRBV20-1 and J usage is TRBJ1-1; a weak D match, TRBD1 (6 bases). CDR1 DFQATT and CDR2 SNEGSKA come from the germline V gene (reference sequence). This CDR3 is 12 amino acids long. The ends were cut back, 2 bases at V and 5 bases at J, with 9 bases in the middle. CDR3 amino acids: CSARTQGTEAFF. The CDR3 nucleotides read TGCAGTGCTAGAACGCAGGGGACTGAAGCTTTCTTT.

This clonotype was observed a single time. The CDR3 DNA reads TGTGCCAGCAGTGCTTCCGGGACAGGGGGAATGGATACGCAGTATTTT. It codes for CASSASGTGGMDTQYF. The J gene is TRBJ2-3, the V gene TRBV2, with TRBD1 matching over 11 bases. The J segment lost 6 bases and the V segment lost 4 bases, leaving 9 bases of the junction unmatched. The CDR3 has 16 residues. CDR1 and CDR2 (germline): SNHLY, FYNNEI.

This clonotype occurred many times. The chain combines TRBV6-5 with TRBJ2-5; no firm D call. The germline V and J ends were trimmed by 0 bases and 4 bases, with 3 bases remaining between them. This CDR3 is built from 12 residues. Germline loops: CDR1 MNHEY, CDR2 SVGAGI. The CDR3 DNA reads as TGTGCCAGCAGTTACTCGAGAGAGACCCAGTACTTC. Amino acid sequence: CASSYSRETQYF.

The gene calls are TRBV20-1 and TRBJ1-2; no reliable D call. Germline-derived CDR1 and CDR2 are DFQATT and SNEGSKA (reference sequence). The V gene lost 6 bases and the J gene lost 1 base, with 12 bases spanning the gap. CDR3 length: 13 amino acids. CDR3 DNA: TGCAGTGCCCAACAGCAGTTTAACTATGGCTACACCTTC. Translated, it gives CSAQQQFNYGYTF.

This clonotype came up many times. The chain is built from TRBV6-1 and TRBJ1-5; TRBD1 is a possible D gene (6 bases). Germline lookup yields CDR1 MNHNS and CDR2 SASEGT. The CDR3 contains 16 residues. Trimming stripped 5 bases from V and 3 bases from J, with 17 bases between. The CDR3 protein is CASSYGTGSINQPQHF. CDR3 bases: TGTGCCAGCAGTTATGGTACAGGGTCAATCAATCAGCCCCAGCATTTT.